This T cell receptor beta chain was recovered during a study of blood T cells in healthy people across ages. The study drew donors from healthy Caucasian individuals in Russia aged 6 to 90. Researchers report isolating at least 6.5 million PBMCs per sample. Turning to this clonotype: Its antigen is unidentified.

Study findings and constraints: With unsorted PBMCs, a conclusive comparison of naive versus antigen-experienced cells was not possible.

The CDR3 contains 16 residues. A second about 6 to 12 cycle PCR used barcoded and J-beta primers. TCRdb reprocessed the 5' RACE reads with MiXCR, giving one entry per CDR3 protein. The sample contains roughly 1,700,000 distinct CDR3 sequences, 28% of which appear only once. Specimen: blood. The rearrangement links TRBV12-3 or TRBV12-4 to TRBJ2-1; 9 positions agree with TRBD2. The end of the DNA fits TRBJ2-7 better, so the J call may be wrong. The source is a woman in her twenties or thirties in good health. The CDR3 DNA sequence: TGTGCCAGCAGCCTCCTAGCGGGACATTCCTACAATGAGCAGTACTTC. Protein product: CASSLLAGHSYNEQYF.